This is a list of T cell receptor beta chains from one sample in a study of vaccination and CD4 T cells after COVID-19. One entry per CDR3 protein results from TCRdb running MiXCR on the PCR reads. Among several thousand distinct CDR3 sequences listed, less than 40% were seen once. These receptors lack a known antigen. This material consisted of CD4+ T cells from blood, cultured in vitro, taken after SARS-CoV-2 vaccination. The origin of the receptors is a human donor who had recovered from COVID-19. Both conserved end residues are part of each CDR3. The order of the fields is clone size, D gene, J gene, V gene, CDR3 protein, CDR3 DNA. A D gene is named only where the DNA matches it firmly. Rows give clone size only sometimes, using once, few, many, or a class for an expanded clone.

>.|TRBD1|TRBJ1-6|TRBV20-1
CSAPTSDRGNSPLHF
TGCAGTGCTCCAACCTCCGACAGGGGGAATTCACCCCTCCACTTT
>.|TRBD1|TRBJ2-5|TRBV6-2/TRBV6-3
CASSYTGQGSGETQYF
TGTGCCAGCAGTTACACGGGACAGGGGAGTGGGGAGACCCAGTACTTC
>.|.|TRBJ2-3|TRBV28
CASRPRGKAADTQYF
TGTGCCAGCAGGCCCCGCGGTAAGGCGGCAGATACGCAGTATTTT
>.|TRBD2|TRBJ2-7|TRBV20-1
CSARAGGYEQYF
TGCAGTGCAAGGGCGGGAGGGTACGAGCAGTACTTC
>medium-sized|TRBD1|TRBJ2-5|TRBV7-8
CASSPGQGGKTQYF
TGTGCCAGCAGCCCAGGACAGGGTGGGAAGACCCAGTACTTC
>.|.|TRBJ2-7|TRBV2
CASRMAALYYEQYF
TGTGCCAGCAGGATGGCAGCCCTCTACTACGAGCAGTACTTC
>.|.|TRBJ1-1|TRBV7-9
CASSYDGYTEAFF
TGTGCCAGCAGTTACGACGGGTACACTGAAGCTTTCTTT
>.|.|TRBJ1-2|TRBV6-5
CASSYGQTGGYTF
TGTGCCAGCAGTTACGGGCAGACGGGTGGCTACACCTTC
>.|.|TRBJ1-2|TRBV25-1
CASSEGGYGYTF
TGTGCCAGCAGTGAAGGAGGGTATGGCTACACCTTC
>.|.|TRBJ1-5|TRBV11-2
CASSLEGDQPQHF
TGTGCCAGCAGCTTAGAAGGAGATCAGCCCCAGCATTTT
>.|.|TRBJ2-3|TRBV7-5
CISVPGSGDF
.
>once|TRBD2|TRBJ2-7|TRBV20-1
CSASGGDYEQYF
TGCAGTGCTAGCGGGGGGGACTACGAGCAGTACTTC
>.|TRBD1|TRBJ2-7|TRBV5-4
CASSSQGSRYEQYF
TGTGCCAGCAGCTCACAGGGGAGTAGGTACGAGCAGTACTTC
>.|.|TRBJ1-2|TRBV24-1
CATSEGRQQQGGYTF
TGTGCCACCAGTGAGGGAAGACAGCAACAGGGCGGCTACACCTTC
>.|.|TRBJ2-5|TRBV12-3/TRBV12-4
CASSLLRVETQYF
TGTGCCAGCAGTTTATTGCGGGTTGAGACCCAGTACTTC
>.|.|TRBJ2-7|TRBV6-1
CASRTGIGFYEQYF
TGTGCCAGCAGAACCGGGATCGGATTCTACGAGCAGTACTTC
>.|.|TRBJ1-5|TRBV20-1
CSAREDRFQPQHF
TGCAGTGCTAGGGAAGACAGATTTCAGCCCCAGCATTTT
>few|TRBD2|TRBJ2-7|TRBV28
CASRVTGTSGSEQYF
TGTGCCAGCAGGGTAACCGGGACTAGCGGGTCGGAGCAGTACTTC
>medium-sized|TRBD1|TRBJ1-2|TRBV20-1
CSATHRGVGNGYTF
TGCAGTGCTACCCACAGGGGTGTGGGTAATGGCTACACCTTC
>few|TRBD2|TRBJ2-7|TRBV20-1
CSARSGRAAHEQYF
TGCAGTGCTAGAAGCGGGAGGGCGGCCCACGAGCAGTACTTC
>few|.|TRBJ1-5|TRBV7-8
CASSGTSGNQPQHF
TGTGCCAGCAGCGGGACATCGGGCAATCAGCCCCAGCATTTT
>.|TRBD1|TRBJ1-2|TRBV24-1
CATSPNAGTGVYGYTF
TGTGCCACCAGTCCCAATGCGGGGACAGGGGTCTATGGCTACACCTTC
>few|TRBD1|TRBJ1-5|TRBV6-1
CASRRDRGDHQPQHF
TGTGCCAGCCGCCGGGACAGGGGCGATCATCAGCCCCAGCATTTT
>.|.|TRBJ1-5|TRBV2
CASSARANQPQHF
TGTGCCAGCAGTGCCCGGGCCAATCAGCCCCAGCATTTT
>medium-sized|.|TRBJ1-2|TRBV28
CASTLRRGWGYTF
TGTGCCAGCACCTTAAGGAGGGGGTGGGGCTACACCTTC
>few|.|TRBJ1-5|TRBV7-2
CASSSLVRDSNQPQHF
TGTGCCAGCAGCTCCCTCGTAAGGGATAGCAATCAGCCCCAGCATTTT
>.|.|TRBJ1-2|TRBV6-5
CASSYGGSNYGYTF
TGTGCCAGCAGTTACGGAGGCTCTAACTATGGCTACACCTTC
>.|TRBD2|TRBJ2-3|TRBV15
CATSRGTSGTYRTDTQYF
TGTGCCACCAGCAGAGGGACTAGCGGTACCTACCGCACAGATACGCAGTATTTT
>medium-sized|.|TRBJ2-5|TRBV20-1
CSANEVRGFQYF
TGCAGTGCCAACGAAGTTAGGGGATTCCAGTACTTC
>.|.|TRBJ1-1|TRBV15
CATSRFQGKNEAFF
TGTGCCACCAGCAGATTCCAGGGAAAGAATGAAGCTTTCTTT
>.|.|TRBJ1-1|TRBV7-2
CASSLGDHTEAFF
TGTGCCAGCAGCTTAGGGGATCACACTGAAGCTTTCTTT
>medium-sized|TRBD1|TRBJ2-7|TRBV27
CASSLAGTGYHEQYF
TGTGCCAGCAGTTTGGCCGGGACAGGGTATCACGAGCAGTACTTC
>few|TRBD2|TRBJ2-7|TRBV28
CASIQAGGRNEQYF
TGTGCCAGCATCCAAGCGGGAGGTAGGAACGAGCAGTACTTC
>.|TRBD2|TRBJ2-3|TRBV6-1
CASSEPTSGGTDTQYF
TGTGCCAGCAGTGAACCAACTAGCGGGGGGACAGATACGCAGTATTTT
>few|.|TRBJ2-5|TRBV11-2
CASSLDGGGEETQYF
TGTGCCAGCAGCTTAGATGGAGGGGGGGAAGAGACCCAGTACTTC
>.|.|TRBJ1-1|TRBV20-1
CSARDEGMNTEAFF
TGCAGTGCTAGAGACGAAGGGATGAACACTGAAGCTTTCTTT
>few|.|TRBJ1-5|TRBV6-1
CASSKMGGGNQPQHF
TGTGCCAGCAGCAAAATGGGGGGAGGAAATCAGCCCCAGCATTTT
>few|.|TRBJ2-5|TRBV19
CASSISSSVWTTLGSQETQYF
TGTGCCAGTAGTATATCTTCATCCGTGTGGACCACCCTGGGGTCTCAAGAGACCCAGTACTTC
>.|.|TRBJ1-1|TRBV10-3
CAISESTGTVNTEAFF
TGTGCCATCAGTGAGTCGACGGGGACGGTGAACACTGAAGCTTTCTTT
>few|.|TRBJ1-2|TRBV7-2
CASSLGSAGYTF
TGTGCCAGCAGCTTAGGTAGTGCGGGCTACACCTTC
>.|TRBD2|TRBJ2-1|TRBV19
CASSLAGGPHNEQFF
TGTGCCAGTAGTCTAGCGGGAGGGCCTCACAATGAGCAGTTCTTC
>.|TRBD2|TRBJ2-7|TRBV7-8
CASSRAGASYEQYF
TGTGCCAGCAGTAGGGCGGGAGCGTCCTACGAGCAGTACTTC
>.|TRBD1|TRBJ2-7|TRBV19
CASNRQGWSDEQYF
TGTGCCAGTAACCGACAGGGATGGAGCGACGAGCAGTACTTC
>.|.|TRBJ2-3|TRBV24-1
CATSDLPLGGPSTDTQYF
TGTGCCACCAGTGATTTGCCCCTCGGAGGGCCTAGCACAGATACGCAGTATTTT
>.|.|TRBJ1-2|TRBV20-1
CSAPLRTNYGYTF
TGCAGTGCCCCCCTCCGGACTAACTATGGCTACACCTTC